Presented here are 19 T cell receptor beta chains from one specimen sequenced in a study of T cell changes during pregnancy in multiple sclerosis. Profiling relied on immunoSEQ multiplex PCR, and the TCRdb table lists in-frame clones only, not all of them. The sample includes about 74,000 clones, under 95% of them seen just once. The material sequenced was peripheral blood, taken in the third trimester of pregnancy. All receptors derive from a female donor with multiple sclerosis, enrolled in a pregnancy study.

This chain connects TRBV7-3 to TRBJ2-7; 7 bases fit TRBD1. Germline lookup yields CDR1 SGHTA and CDR2 FQGTGA. The V segment lost 4 bases and the J segment 4 bases; nucleotides outside the gene matches: 13. The CDR3 length is 16 residues. The CDR3 nucleotides are TGTGCCAGCAGCTCTCTCGGACAGGCTGAGGGGTACGAGCAGTACTTC. It codes for CASSSLGQAEGYEQYF. Looking up the rest from reference TRBV7-3 and TRBJ2-7 gives the full variable domain: GAGVSQTPSNKVTEKGKYVELRCDPISGHTALYWYRQSLGQGPEFLIYFQGTGAADDSGLPNDRFFAVRPEGSVSTLKIQRTERGDSAVYLCASSSLGQAEGYEQYFGPGTRLTVT.

The chain is built from TRBV6-5 and TRBJ2-2, with TRBD2 matching 7 bases. The CDR3 has 15 residues. Germline values: CDR1 MNHEY, CDR2 SVGAGI. V shed 6 bases and J 0 bases; nucleotides not matched to a gene: 4. DNA for the CDR3: TGTGCCAGCAGAATGGGACTAACGAACACCGGGGAGCTGTTTTTT. This gives the protein CASRMGLTNTGELFF.

This clone was detected once. The V call is TRBV10-3, the J call TRBJ2-5; D might be TRBD1 (5 bases). CDR1 and CDR2 (germline): ENHRY, SYGVKD. CDR3 length equals 16 residues. V was shortened by 2 bases and J by 4 bases, with 17 bases between the two germline ends. In nucleotides, the CDR3 is TGTGCCATCAGTGAGAGTATTGGGGCTGTAGGAGAGACCCAGTACTTC. Translated, it gives CAISESIGAVGETQYF.

This clone turned up a few times. This chain connects TRBV2 to TRBJ2-7, with 7 nucleotides matching TRBD1. Trimming took 3 bases from V and 3 from J; bases not matched to a gene: 5. This CDR3 is 14 amino acids long. CDR1 is SNHLY, CDR2 FYNNEI, per germline. The chain's CDR3 is CASSDQGVDYEQYF. DNA of the CDR3: TGTGCCAGCAGTGATCAGGGGGTAGACTACGAGCAGTACTTC.

The chain couples TRBV11-2 to TRBJ2-7; D perhaps matches TRBD1 (5 bases). The ends were cut back, 1 base at V and 5 bases at J, with 15 bases in the middle. The CDR3 sequence is 15 residues long. The germline V gene encodes CDR1 SGHAT and CDR2 FQNNGV. The CDR3 DNA reads as TGTGCCAGCAGCTTAGGTTCGGCAGGGATCGACGAGCAGTACTTC. This sequence encodes CASSLGSAGIDEQYF.

The CDR3 DNA is TGCGCCAGCGGGATTGATCTGCGGGGGGGCACCGGGGAGCTGTTTTTT. Amino acids: CASGIDLRGGTGELFF. The rearrangement uses TRBV5-1 and TRBJ2-2; 9 bases fit TRBD2. The CDR3 is 16 amino acids. Per the germline V gene, CDR1 is SGHRS and CDR2 is YFSETQ. V was pared by 7 bases and J by 4 bases, with 11 bases of the junction left unmatched. The variable domain in full, with the rest retrieved from reference TRBV5-1 and TRBJ2-2, is KAGVTQTPRYLIKTRGQQVTLSCSPISGHRSVSWYQQTPGQGLQFLFEYFSETQRNKGNFPGRFSGRQFSNSRSEMNVSTLELGDSALYLCASGIDLRGGTGELFFGEGSRLTVL.

V gene TRBV4-3 combines with J gene TRBJ1-2; D is uncertain. There are 19 residues in the CDR3. Trimming removed 0 bases at V and 2 bases at J, with 22 bases between. Germline assignment: CDR1 LGHNA and CDR2 YSLEER. The CDR3 DNA reads TGCGCCAGCAGCCAAGATTATCCCCCCACACAGATAAGCAACTATGGCTACACCTTC. Residues: CASSQDYPPTQISNYGYTF.

This clone was seen once. The chain employs TRBV4-1 and TRBJ1-5; D is unresolved. The V gene's germline CDR1 is MGHRA and CDR2 YSYEKL. Trimming stripped 5 bases from V and 7 bases from J, with 15 bases between. The CDR3 has 14 amino acids. CDR3 sequence reads: CASSEVVEAQPQHF. The CDR3 nucleotides are TGCGCCAGCAGCGAAGTTGTAGAGGCGCAGCCCCAGCATTTT.

This clone was observed a single time. V and J are TRBV7-9 and TRBJ2-3; 16 bases agree with TRBD2. Trimming cost V 9 bases and J 6 bases; bases outside gene matches: 3. This CDR3 spans 14 amino acids. Per the germline V gene, CDR1 is SEHNR and CDR2 is FQNEAQ (reference sequence). In nucleotides, the CDR3 is TGTGCCAGTGGGACTAGCGGGGGGGCGGATACGCAGTATTTT. Translating gives CASGTSGGADTQYF. Full variable domain (outside the CDR3, taken from reference TRBV7-9 and TRBJ2-3): DTGVSQNPRHKITKRGQNVTFRCDPISEHNRLYWYRQTLGQGPEFLTYFQNEAQLEKSRLLSDRFSAERPKGSFSTLEIQRTEQGDSAMYLCASGTSGGADTQYFGPGTRLTVL.

The chain is built from TRBV7-2 and TRBJ1-4; unclear D gene. Germline V gives CDR1 SGHTA, CDR2 FQGNSA. The CDR3 is 16 residues long. V dropped 1 base and J dropped 7 bases, with 16 bases sitting between them. CDR3 protein: CASSLGWGSGFEKLFF. The CDR3 DNA follows: TGTGCCAGCAGCTTAGGGTGGGGAAGCGGGTTTGAAAAACTGTTTTTT.

The gene calls are TRBV5-1 and TRBJ1-4; maybe TRBD1 (6 bases). CDR3 size: 14 residues. Germline assignment: CDR1 SGHRS and CDR2 YFSETQ. V was pared by 4 bases and J by 8 bases, with 15 bases between. CDR3 residues: CASSVQGFGEKLFF. The CDR3 DNA sequence: TGCGCCAGCAGCGTACAGGGTTTCGGGGAAAAACTGTTTTTT. Using reference TRBV5-1 and TRBJ1-4 for the parts outside the CDR3, the full variable domain is KAGVTQTPRYLIKTRGQQVTLSCSPISGHRSVSWYQQTPGQGLQFLFEYFSETQRNKGNFPGRFSGRQFSNSRSEMNVSTLELGDSALYLCASSVQGFGEKLFFGSGTQLSVL.

The J gene is TRBJ2-7, the V gene TRBV30, with TRBD2 identical over 14 bases. After removal of 1 base from V and 4 bases from J, the junction contained 6 bases not matched to a gene. CDR1 and CDR2 from the germline V gene are GTSNPN and SVGIG (reference sequence). This CDR3 region has 16 residues. The CDR3 protein is CAWSALGTSGGYEQYF. The CDR3, as DNA: TGTGCCTGGAGTGCCTTAGGGACTAGCGGGGGATACGAGCAGTACTTC.

V is TRBV10-3 and J is TRBJ2-7, with 11 bases fitting TRBD1. Germline CDR1 ENHRY, CDR2 SYGVKD. V was pared by 4 bases and J by 2 bases, with 1 base of the junction left unmatched. This CDR3 spans 14 amino acids. CDR3 coding DNA: TGTGCCATCAGTGGGGACAGGGGGGCCTACGAGCAGTACTTC. Its translation: CAISGDRGAYEQYF.

This rearrangement joins TRBV5-1 to TRBJ1-2; 9 positions match TRBD1. Looked up from germline, CDR1 is SGHRS and CDR2 is YFSETQ. This CDR3 region has 17 residues. J was trimmed by 7 bases and V by 0 bases; bases with no gene match: 13. CDR3 sequence reads: CASSLAFNRQGVGGYTF. The CDR3 DNA reads TGCGCCAGCAGCTTGGCCTTCAACCGACAGGGGGTCGGTGGCTACACCTTC.

The rearrangement links TRBV11-1 to TRBJ2-7; maybe TRBD1 (5 bases). The germline V gene encodes CDR1 SGHAT and CDR2 FQDESV (reference sequence). The CDR3 covers 15 residues. The V gene lost 2 bases and the J gene lost 1 base, with 12 bases spanning the gap. Here the CDR3 reads CASSLITGPSYEQYF. The CDR3 region has the DNA TGTGCCAGCAGCTTAATTACAGGCCCATCCTACGAGCAGTACTTC.

J is TRBJ1-2 and V is TRBV7-8; TRBD1 matches at 10 bases. The germline gives CDR1 SGHVS, CDR2 FQNEAQ. The CDR3 spans 16 residues. V trimming: 1 base; J trimming: 5 bases; junction bases outside the gene matches: 7. This chain's CDR3 is CASSLEGTGVGYGYTF. In DNA, the CDR3 is TGTGCCAGCAGCTTAGAAGGGACAGGGGTGGGGTATGGCTACACCTTC.

This sequence joins TRBV2 and TRBJ1-2, with D maybe TRBD1 (6 bases). From germline, CDR1 is SNHLY and CDR2 FYNNEI. Trimming shortened V by 7 bases and J by 6 bases, and 18 bases separated the two germline ends. This CDR3 region has 14 residues. The CDR3 DNA reads as TGTGCCAGCAAATTGGGGGGGCCTGTCGATGGCTACACCTTC. This sequence encodes CASKLGGPVDGYTF. Combining the CDR3 with reference TRBV2 and TRBJ1-2 gives the whole variable domain EPEVTQTPSHQVTQMGQEVILRCVPISNHLYFYWYRQILGQKVEFLVSFYNNEISEKSEIFDDQFSVERPDGSNFTLKIRSTKLEDSAMYFCASKLGGPVDGYTFGSGTRLTVV.

The chain employs TRBV9 and TRBJ1-3; D unresolved. V lost 7 bases, J lost 0 bases, and 17 bases lay in between. There are 16 residues in the CDR3. From germline, CDR1 is SGDLS and CDR2 YYNGEE. CDR3 nucleotides: TGTGCCAGCGGCCGGGAGCTCGCACACTCTGGAAACACCATATATTTT. This translates into CASGRELAHSGNTIYF.

The chain combines TRBV6-5 with TRBJ1-2; 10 bases fit TRBD1. The CDR3 covers 14 residues. V shed 5 bases and J 5 bases; nucleotides not matched to a gene: 5. Germline V gene sequence: CDR1 MNHEY, CDR2 SVGAGI. The DNA of the CDR3 is TGTGCCAGCAGTGAGGACAGGGGGAATTATGGCTACACCTTC. Residues: CASSEDRGNYGYTF.